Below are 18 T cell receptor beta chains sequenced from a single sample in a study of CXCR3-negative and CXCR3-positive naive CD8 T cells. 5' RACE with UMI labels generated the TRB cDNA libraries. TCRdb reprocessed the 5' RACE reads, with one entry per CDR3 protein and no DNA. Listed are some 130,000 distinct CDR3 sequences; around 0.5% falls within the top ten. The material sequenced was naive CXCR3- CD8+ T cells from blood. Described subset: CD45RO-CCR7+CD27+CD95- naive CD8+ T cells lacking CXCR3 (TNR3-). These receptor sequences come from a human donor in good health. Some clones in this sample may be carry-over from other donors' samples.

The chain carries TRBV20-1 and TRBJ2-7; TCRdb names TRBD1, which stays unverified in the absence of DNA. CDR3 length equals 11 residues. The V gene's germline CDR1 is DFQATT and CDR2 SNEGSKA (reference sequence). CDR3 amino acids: CSAPVTGEQYF.

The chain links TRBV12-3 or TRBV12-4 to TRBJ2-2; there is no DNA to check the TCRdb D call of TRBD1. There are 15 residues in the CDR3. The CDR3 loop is CASSPGQEIPRELFF.

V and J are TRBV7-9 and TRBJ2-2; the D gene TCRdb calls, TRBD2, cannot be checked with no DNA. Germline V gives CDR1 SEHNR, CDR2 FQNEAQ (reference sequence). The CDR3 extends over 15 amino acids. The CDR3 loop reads CASSRGLSEAGELFF.

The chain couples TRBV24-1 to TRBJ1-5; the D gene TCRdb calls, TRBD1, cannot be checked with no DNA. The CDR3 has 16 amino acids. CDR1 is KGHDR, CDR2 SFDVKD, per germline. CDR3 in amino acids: CATIPQGAKSNQPQHF.

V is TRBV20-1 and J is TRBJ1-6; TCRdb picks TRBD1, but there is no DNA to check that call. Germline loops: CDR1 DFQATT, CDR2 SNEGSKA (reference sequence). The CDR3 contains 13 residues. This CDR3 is CSSGTGDSSPLHF.

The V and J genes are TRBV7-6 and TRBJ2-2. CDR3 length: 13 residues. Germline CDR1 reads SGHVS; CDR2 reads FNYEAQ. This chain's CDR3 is CASRLLNTGELFF.

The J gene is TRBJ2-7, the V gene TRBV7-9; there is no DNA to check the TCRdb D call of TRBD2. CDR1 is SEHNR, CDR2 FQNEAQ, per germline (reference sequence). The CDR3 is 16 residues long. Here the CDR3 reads CASSSLAGGITYEQYF.

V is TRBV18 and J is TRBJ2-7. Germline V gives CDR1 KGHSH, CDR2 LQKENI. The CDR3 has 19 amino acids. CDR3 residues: CASSPPVGVRVIGSYEQYF. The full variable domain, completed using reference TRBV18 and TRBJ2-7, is NAGVMQNPRHLVRRRGQEARLRCSPMKGHSHVYWYRQLPEEGLKFMVYLQKENIIDESGMPKERFSAEFPKEGPSILRIQQVVRGDSAAYFCASSPPVGVRVIGSYEQYFGPGTRLTVT.

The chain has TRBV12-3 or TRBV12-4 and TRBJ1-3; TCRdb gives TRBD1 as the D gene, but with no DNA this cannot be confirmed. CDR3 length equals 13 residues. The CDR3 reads CAIQTDSGNTIYF.

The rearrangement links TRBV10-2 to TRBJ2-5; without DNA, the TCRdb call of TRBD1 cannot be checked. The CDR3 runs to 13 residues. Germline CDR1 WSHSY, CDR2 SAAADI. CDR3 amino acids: CASTGQNQETQYF.

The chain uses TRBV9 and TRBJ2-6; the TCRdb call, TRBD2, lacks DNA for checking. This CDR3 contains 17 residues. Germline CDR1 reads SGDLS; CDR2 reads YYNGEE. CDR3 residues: CASSVSRATSGANVLTF.

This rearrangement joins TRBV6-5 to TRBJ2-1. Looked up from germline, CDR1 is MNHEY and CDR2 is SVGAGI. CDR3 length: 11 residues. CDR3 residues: CASSYDLEQFF.

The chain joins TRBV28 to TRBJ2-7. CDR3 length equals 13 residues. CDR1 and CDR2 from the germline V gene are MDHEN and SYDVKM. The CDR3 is CASSHCSGCEQYF.

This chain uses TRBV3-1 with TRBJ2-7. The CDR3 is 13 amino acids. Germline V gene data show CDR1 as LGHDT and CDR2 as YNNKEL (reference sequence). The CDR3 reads CASSQEPRNEQYF.

The CDR3 sequence is CASSLATPGQGATQYF. The chain employs TRBV11-2 and TRBJ2-4; the TRBD1 assignment by TCRdb is unverifiable without DNA. Per the germline V gene, CDR1 is SGHAT and CDR2 is FQNNGV. This CDR3 region has 16 residues.

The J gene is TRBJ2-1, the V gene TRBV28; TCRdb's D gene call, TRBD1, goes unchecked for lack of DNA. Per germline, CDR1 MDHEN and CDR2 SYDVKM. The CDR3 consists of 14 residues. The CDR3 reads CASSLMVGQNEQFF.

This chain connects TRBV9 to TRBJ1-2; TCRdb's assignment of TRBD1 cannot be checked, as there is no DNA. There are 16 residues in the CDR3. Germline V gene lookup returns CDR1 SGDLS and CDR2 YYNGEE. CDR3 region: CAGKSPGTGENYGYTF.

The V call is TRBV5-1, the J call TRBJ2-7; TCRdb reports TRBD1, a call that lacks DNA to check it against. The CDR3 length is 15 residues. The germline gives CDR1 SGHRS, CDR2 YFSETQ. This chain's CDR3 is CASSIRQGPSYEQYF.